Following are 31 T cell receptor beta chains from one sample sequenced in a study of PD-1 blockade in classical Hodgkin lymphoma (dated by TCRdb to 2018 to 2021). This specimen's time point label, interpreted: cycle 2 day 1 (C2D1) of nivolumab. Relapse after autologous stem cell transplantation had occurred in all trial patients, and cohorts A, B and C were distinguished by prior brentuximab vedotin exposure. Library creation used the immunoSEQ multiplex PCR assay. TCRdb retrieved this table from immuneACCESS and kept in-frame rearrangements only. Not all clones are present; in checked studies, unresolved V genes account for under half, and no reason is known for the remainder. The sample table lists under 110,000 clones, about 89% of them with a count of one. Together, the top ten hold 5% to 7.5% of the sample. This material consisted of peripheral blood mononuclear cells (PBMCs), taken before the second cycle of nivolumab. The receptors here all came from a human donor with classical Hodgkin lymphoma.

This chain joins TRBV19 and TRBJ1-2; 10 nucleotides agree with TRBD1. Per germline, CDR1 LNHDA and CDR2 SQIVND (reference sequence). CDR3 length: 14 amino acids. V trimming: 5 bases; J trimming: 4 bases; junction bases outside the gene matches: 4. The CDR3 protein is CASSGQGGLYGYTF. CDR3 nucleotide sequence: TGTGCCAGTAGTGGACAGGGGGGCCTCTATGGCTACACCTTC. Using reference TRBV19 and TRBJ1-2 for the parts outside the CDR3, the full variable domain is DGGITQSPKYLFRKEGQNVTLSCEQNLNHDAMYWYRQDPGQGLRLIYYSQIVNDFQKGDIAEGYSVSREKKESFPLTVTSAQKNPTAFYLCASSGQGGLYGYTFGSGTRLTVV.

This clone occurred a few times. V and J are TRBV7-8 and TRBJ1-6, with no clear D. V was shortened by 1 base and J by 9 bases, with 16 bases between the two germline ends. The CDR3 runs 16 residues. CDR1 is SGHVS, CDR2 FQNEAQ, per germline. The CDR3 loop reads CASSLGRLPPGSPLHF. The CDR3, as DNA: TGTGCCAGCAGCTTAGGTCGTCTTCCCCCAGGTTCACCCCTCCACTTT. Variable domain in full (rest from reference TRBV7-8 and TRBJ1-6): GAGVSQSPRYKVAKRGQDVALRCDPISGHVSLFWYQQALGQGPEFLTYFQNEAQLDKSGLPSDRFFAERPEGSVSTLKIQRTQQEDSAVYLCASSLGRLPPGSPLHFGNGTRLTVT.

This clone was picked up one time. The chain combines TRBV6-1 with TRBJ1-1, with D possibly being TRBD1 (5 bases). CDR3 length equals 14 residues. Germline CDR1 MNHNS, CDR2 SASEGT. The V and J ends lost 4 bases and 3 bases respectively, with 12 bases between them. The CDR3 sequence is CASSVPQVYTEAFF. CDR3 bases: TGTGCCAGCAGTGTCCCACAGGTTTACACTGAAGCTTTCTTT.

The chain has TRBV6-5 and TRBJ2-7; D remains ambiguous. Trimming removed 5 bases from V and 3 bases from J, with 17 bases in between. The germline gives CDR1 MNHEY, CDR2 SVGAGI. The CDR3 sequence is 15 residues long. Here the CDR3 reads CASSILRTANYEQYF. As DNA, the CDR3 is TGTGCCAGCAGTATTCTGAGGACGGCAAACTACGAGCAGTACTTC.

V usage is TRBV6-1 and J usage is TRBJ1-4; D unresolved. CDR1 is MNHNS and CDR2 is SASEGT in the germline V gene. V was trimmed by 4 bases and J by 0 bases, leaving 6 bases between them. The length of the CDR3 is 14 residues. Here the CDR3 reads CASSVVATNEKLFF. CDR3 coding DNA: TGTGCCAGCAGTGTGGTCGCAACTAATGAAAAACTGTTTTTT.

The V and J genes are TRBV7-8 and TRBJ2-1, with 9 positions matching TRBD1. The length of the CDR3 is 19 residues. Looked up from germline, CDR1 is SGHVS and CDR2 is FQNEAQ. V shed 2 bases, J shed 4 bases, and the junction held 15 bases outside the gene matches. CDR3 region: CASSLRSGAGTGLYNEQFF. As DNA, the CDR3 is TGTGCCAGCAGCTTACGGTCAGGTGCGGGGACAGGGCTTTACAATGAGCAGTTCTTC.

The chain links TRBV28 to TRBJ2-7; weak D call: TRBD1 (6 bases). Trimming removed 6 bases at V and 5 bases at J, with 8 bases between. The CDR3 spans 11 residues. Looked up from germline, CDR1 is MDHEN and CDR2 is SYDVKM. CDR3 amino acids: CASRTGDEQYF. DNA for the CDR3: TGTGCCAGCAGGACAGGCGACGAGCAGTACTTC.

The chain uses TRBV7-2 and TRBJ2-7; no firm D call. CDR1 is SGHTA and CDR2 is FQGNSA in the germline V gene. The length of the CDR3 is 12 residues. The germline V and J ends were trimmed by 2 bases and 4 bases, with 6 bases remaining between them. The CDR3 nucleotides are TGTGCCAGCAGCTTAACGACGTACGAGCAGTACTTC. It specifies CASSLTTYEQYF.

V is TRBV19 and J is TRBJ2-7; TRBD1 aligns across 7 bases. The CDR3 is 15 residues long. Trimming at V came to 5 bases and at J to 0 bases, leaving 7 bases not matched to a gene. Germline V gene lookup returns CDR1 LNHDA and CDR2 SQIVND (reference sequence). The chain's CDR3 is CASSPRDSSSYEQYF. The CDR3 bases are TGTGCCAGTAGTCCTCGGGACAGTAGCTCCTACGAGCAGTACTTC.

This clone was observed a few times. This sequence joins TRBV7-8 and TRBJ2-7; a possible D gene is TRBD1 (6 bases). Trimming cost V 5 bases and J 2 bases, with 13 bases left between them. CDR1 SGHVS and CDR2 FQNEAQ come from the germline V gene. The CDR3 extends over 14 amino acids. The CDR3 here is CASSKYRVTYEQYF. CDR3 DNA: TGTGCCAGCAGCAAATACAGGGTGACCTACGAGCAGTACTTC.

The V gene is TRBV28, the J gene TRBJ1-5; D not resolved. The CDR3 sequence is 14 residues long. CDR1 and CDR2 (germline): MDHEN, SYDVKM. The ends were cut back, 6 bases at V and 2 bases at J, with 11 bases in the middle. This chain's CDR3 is CASRAVYRNQPQHF. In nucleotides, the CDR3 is TGTGCCAGCAGGGCCGTCTATCGCAATCAGCCCCAGCATTTT.

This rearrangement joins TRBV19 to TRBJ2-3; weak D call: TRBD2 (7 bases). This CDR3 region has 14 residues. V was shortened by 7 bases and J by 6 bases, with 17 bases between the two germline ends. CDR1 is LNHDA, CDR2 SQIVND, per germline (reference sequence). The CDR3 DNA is TGTGCCAGTACCATGGGGGGGGCGGTGGATACGCAGTATTTT. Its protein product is CASTMGGAVDTQYF.

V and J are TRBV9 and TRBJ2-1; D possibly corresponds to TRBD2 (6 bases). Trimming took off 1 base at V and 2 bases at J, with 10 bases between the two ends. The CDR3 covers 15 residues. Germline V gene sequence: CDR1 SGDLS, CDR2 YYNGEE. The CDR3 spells CASSVWDSAYNEQFF. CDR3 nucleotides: TGTGCCAGCAGCGTATGGGACTCGGCCTACAATGAGCAGTTCTTC.

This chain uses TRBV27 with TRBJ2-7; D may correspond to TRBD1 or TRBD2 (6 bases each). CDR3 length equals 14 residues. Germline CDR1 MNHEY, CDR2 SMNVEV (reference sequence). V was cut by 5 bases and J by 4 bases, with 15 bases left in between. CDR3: CASSPQGGRYEQYF. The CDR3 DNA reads TGTGCCAGCAGTCCACAGGGAGGTAGATACGAGCAGTACTTC.

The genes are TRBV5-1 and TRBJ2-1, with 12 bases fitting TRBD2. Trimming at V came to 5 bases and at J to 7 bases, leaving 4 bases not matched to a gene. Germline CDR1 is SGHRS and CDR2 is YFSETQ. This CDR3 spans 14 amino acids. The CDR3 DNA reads TGCGCCAGCAGACCTAGCGGGGGGGCGAATGAGCAGTTCTTC. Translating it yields CASRPSGGANEQFF. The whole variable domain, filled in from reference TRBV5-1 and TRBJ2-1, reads KAGVTQTPRYLIKTRGQQVTLSCSPISGHRSVSWYQQTPGQGLQFLFEYFSETQRNKGNFPGRFSGRQFSNSRSEMNVSTLELGDSALYLCASRPSGGANEQFFGPGTRLTVL.

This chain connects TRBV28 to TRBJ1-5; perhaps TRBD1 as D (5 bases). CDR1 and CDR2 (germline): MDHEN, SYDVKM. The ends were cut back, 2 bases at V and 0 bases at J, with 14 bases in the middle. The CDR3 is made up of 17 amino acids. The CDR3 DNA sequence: TGTGCCAGCAGTTTAGGGGCGGGGGGGATTAGCAATCAGCCCCAGCATTTT. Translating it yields CASSLGAGGISNQPQHF. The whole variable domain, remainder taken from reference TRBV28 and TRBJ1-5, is DVKVTQSSRYLVKRTGEKVFLECVQDMDHENMFWYRQDPGLGLRLIYFSYDVKMKEKGDIPEGYSVSREKKERFSLILESASTNQTSMYLCASSLGAGGISNQPQHFGDGTRLSIL.

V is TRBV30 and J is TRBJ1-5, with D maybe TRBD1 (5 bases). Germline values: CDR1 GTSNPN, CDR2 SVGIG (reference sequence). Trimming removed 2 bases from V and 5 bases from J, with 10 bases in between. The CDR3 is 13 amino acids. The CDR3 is CAWSFRGDQPQHF. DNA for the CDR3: TGTGCCTGGAGTTTTAGAGGGGATCAGCCCCAGCATTTT.

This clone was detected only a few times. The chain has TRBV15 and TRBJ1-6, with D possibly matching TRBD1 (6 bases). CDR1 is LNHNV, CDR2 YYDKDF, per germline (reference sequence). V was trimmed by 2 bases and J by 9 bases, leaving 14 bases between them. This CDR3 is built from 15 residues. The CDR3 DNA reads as TGTGCCACCAGCAGAATCCAGGGGAGGATTTCACCCCTCCACTTT. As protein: CATSRIQGRISPLHF.

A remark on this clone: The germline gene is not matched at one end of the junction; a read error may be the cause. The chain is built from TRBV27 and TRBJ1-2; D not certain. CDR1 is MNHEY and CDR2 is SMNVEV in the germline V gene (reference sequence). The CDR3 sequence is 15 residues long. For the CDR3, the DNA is TGCGCTACCCGATCCTCCGGACCTAGAATGAATGGCTACACCTTC. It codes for CATRSSGPRMNGYTF.

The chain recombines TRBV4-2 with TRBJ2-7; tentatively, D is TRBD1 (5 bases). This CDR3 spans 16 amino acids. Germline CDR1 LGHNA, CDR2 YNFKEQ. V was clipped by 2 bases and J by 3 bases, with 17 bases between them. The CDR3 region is CASSQRVGQGGYEQYF. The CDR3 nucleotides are TGTGCCAGCAGCCAAAGGGTCGGGCAGGGTGGCTACGAGCAGTACTTC.

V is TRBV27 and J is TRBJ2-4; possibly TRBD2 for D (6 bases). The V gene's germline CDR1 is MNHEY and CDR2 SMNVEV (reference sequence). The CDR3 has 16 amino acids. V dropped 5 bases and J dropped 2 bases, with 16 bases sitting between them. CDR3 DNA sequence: TGTGCCAGCAGTACAGCCTTTCGGGGGTCCAAAAACATTCAGTACTTC. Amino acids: CASSTAFRGSKNIQYF.

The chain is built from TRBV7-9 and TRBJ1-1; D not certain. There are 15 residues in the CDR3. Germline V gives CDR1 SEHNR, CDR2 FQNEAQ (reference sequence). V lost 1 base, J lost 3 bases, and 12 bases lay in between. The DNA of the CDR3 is TGTGCCAGCAGCTTAGGACAAGGGCAGGACACTGAAGCTTTCTTT. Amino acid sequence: CASSLGQGQDTEAFF. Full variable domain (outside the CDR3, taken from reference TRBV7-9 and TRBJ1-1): DTGVSQNPRHKITKRGQNVTFRCDPISEHNRLYWYRQTLGQGPEFLTYFQNEAQLEKSRLLSDRFSAERPKGSFSTLEIQRTEQGDSAMYLCASSLGQGQDTEAFFGQGTRLTVV.

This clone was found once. CDR3 sequence: CASSPDQGYEQYF. Written as DNA, the CDR3 is TGTGCCAGCTCGCCGGATCAGGGCTACGAGCAGTACTTC. This chain uses TRBV18 with TRBJ2-7; D may be TRBD1 (5 bases). The CDR3 consists of 13 residues. The V gene lost 6 bases and the J gene lost 3 bases, with 12 bases spanning the gap. Germline CDR1 KGHSH, CDR2 LQKENI.

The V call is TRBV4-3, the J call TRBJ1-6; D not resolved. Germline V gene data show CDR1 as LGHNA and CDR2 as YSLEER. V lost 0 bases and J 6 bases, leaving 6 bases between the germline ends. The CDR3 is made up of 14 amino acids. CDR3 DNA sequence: TGCGCCAGCAGCCAAGATGGTGGTAATTCACCCCTCCACTTT. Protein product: CASSQDGGNSPLHF.

CDR3 in DNA: TGCGCCAGCAAGGAACCGGGACAGGCGAACACTGAAGCTTTCTTT. It codes for CASKEPGQANTEAFF. The rearrangement uses TRBV10-1 and TRBJ1-1, with 8 bases identical to TRBD1. Per germline, CDR1 WNHNN and CDR2 SYGVQD (reference sequence). This CDR3 region has 15 residues. Trimming removed 7 bases from V and 1 base from J; junction bases left unmatched: 8.

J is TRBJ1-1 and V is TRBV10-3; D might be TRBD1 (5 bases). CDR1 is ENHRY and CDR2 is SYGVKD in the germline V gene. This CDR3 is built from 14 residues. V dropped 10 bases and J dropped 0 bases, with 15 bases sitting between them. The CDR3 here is CATQPGTVNTEAFF. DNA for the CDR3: TGTGCCACCCAGCCCGGGACGGTGAACACTGAAGCTTTCTTT.

CDR3 sequence reads: CASSPPTSGGATDTQYF. The CDR3 bases are TGTGCCAGCTCACCCCCGACTAGCGGGGGGGCGACAGATACGCAGTATTTT. V gene TRBV18 combines with J gene TRBJ2-3; 14 positions agree with TRBD2. The germline V gene encodes CDR1 KGHSH and CDR2 LQKENI. The CDR3 length is 17 residues. Trimming took 3 bases from V and 3 from J; bases not matched to a gene: 5.

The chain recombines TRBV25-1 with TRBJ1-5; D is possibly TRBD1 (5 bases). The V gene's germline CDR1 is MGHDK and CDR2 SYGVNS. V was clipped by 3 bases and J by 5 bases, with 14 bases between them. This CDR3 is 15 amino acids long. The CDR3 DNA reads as TGTGCCAGCAGTGATGGGCAGGGAATTGATCAGCCCCAGCATTTT. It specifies CASSDGQGIDQPQHF.

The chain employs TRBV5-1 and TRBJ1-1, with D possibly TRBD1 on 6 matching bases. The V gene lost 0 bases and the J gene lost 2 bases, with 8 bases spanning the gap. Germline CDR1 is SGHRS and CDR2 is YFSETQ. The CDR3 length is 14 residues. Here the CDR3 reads CASSLADSNTEAFF. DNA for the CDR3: TGCGCCAGCAGCTTGGCGGACAGCAACACTGAAGCTTTCTTT.

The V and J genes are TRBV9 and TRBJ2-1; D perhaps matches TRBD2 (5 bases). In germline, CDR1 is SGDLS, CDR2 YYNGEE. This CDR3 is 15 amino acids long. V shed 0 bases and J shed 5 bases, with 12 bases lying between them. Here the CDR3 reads CASSVAGSINNEQFF. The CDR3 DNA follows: TGTGCCAGCAGCGTAGCGGGGAGTATTAACAATGAGCAGTTCTTC.

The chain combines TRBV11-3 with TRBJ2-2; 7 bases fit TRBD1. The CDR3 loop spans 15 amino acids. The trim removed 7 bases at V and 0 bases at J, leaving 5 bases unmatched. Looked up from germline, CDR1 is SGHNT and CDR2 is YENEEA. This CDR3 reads CASTGQGANTGELFF. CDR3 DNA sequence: TGTGCCAGCACGGGGCAGGGGGCGAACACCGGGGAGCTGTTTTTT.